These 26 T cell receptor beta chains came from one sample sequenced in a study of T cell responses to AZD1222 COVID-19 vaccine. Measured with immunoSEQ multiplex PCR; TCRdb has only the in-frame clones, and not every one. The sample holds around 110,000 clones; 70% to 90% are singletons and the top ten take around 8.7%. The sequencing here drew on peripheral blood, taken on day 0 of AZD1222 vaccination. These receptors came from an adult in good health.

This chain connects TRBV7-6 to TRBJ2-2; 10 nucleotides align to TRBD1. Germline CDR1 and CDR2: SGHVS and FNYEAQ. The CDR3 sequence is 16 residues long. The J segment lost 5 bases and the V segment lost 5 bases, leaving 8 bases of the junction unmatched. CDR3 nucleotide sequence: TGTGCCAGCAGCCCGAGACAGGGGGCGCGTACCGGGGAGCTGTTTTTT. Translated, it gives CASSPRQGARTGELFF.

V usage is TRBV3-1 (or the pseudogene TRBV3-2) and J usage is TRBJ1-1; TRBD1 agrees at 7 bases. Germline V gene data show CDR1 as LGHDT and CDR2 as YNNKEL (reference sequence). V lost 1 base, J lost 6 bases, and 8 bases stayed unmatched. The CDR3 has 15 amino acids. The CDR3 sequence: CASSQADRAVAEAFF. In nucleotides, the CDR3 is TGTGCCAGCAGCCAAGCAGACAGGGCGGTCGCTGAAGCTTTCTTT.

V usage is TRBV5-5 and J usage is TRBJ1-6; the D gene is possibly TRBD1 (6 bases). The germline CDR1 and CDR2 sequences are SGHKS and YYEKEE (reference sequence). There are 13 residues in the CDR3. Between the trimmed V and J ends, which lost 0 bases and 13 bases, there was a span of 11 bases. The CDR3: CASSLDRASPLHF. The CDR3 DNA is TGTGCCAGCAGCTTGGACAGGGCCTCCCCCCTCCACTTT.

J is TRBJ1-5 and V is TRBV6-1, with D possibly being TRBD1 (6 bases). Looked up from germline, CDR1 is MNHNS and CDR2 is SASEGT. The CDR3 has 14 residues. V gave up 2 bases and J gave up 5 bases, with 10 bases separating them. The CDR3 sequence is CASSEQGRYQPQHF. The CDR3 DNA reads TGTGCCAGCAGTGAACAGGGGAGGTATCAGCCCCAGCATTTT.

CDR3 sequence: CASSLRGASNQPQHF. Written as DNA, the CDR3 is TGTGCCAGCAGCCTCCGGGGTGCAAGCAATCAGCCCCAGCATTTT. The chain carries TRBV7-2 and TRBJ1-5; D uncertain. Germline V gene sequence: CDR1 SGHTA, CDR2 FQGNSA. The CDR3 covers 15 residues. The ends were cut back, 5 bases at V and 1 base at J, with 12 bases in the middle.

The rearrangement links TRBV29-1 to TRBJ2-5; D is perhaps TRBD2 (5 bases). CDR1 is SQVTM, CDR2 ANQGSEA, per germline. CDR3 length equals 12 residues. The germline V and J ends were trimmed by 7 bases and 1 base, with 10 bases remaining between them. The CDR3, as DNA: TGCAGCGCCAATCTAGCCCAAGAGACCCAGTACTTC. Translating it yields CSANLAQETQYF.

The rearrangement joins TRBV19 to TRBJ1-1, with D possibly matching TRBD1 (6 bases). V was clipped by 3 bases and J by 3 bases, with 17 bases between them. The CDR3 spans 16 residues. Germline-derived CDR1 and CDR2 are LNHDA and SQIVND (reference sequence). DNA for the CDR3: TGTGCCAGTAGTATCGGGGCGGGGGCCGGGGACACTGAAGCTTTCTTT. Amino acids: CASSIGAGAGDTEAFF.

This chain uses TRBV3-1 (or the pseudogene TRBV3-2) with TRBJ1-2; TRBD1 matches 12 bases. There are 15 residues in the CDR3. J was trimmed by 8 bases and V by 6 bases; bases with no gene match: 10. Germline V gene sequence: CDR1 LGHDT, CDR2 YNNKEL (reference sequence). The CDR3 DNA sequence: TGTGCCAGCAGTCTCACCGGGACAGGGGGCGCCGGCTACACCTTC. Translation: CASSLTGTGGAGYTF.

This chain uses TRBV18 with TRBJ1-1; D is unresolved. Germline V CDR1 and CDR2: KGHSH, LQKENI. The V end was cut by 2 bases, the J end by 3 bases, with 13 bases between. CDR3 length: 15 residues. DNA of the CDR3: TGTGCCAGCTCACCAAGATCCAGACTCGACACTGAAGCTTTCTTT. Encoded protein: CASSPRSRLDTEAFF.

V and J are TRBV28 and TRBJ1-2, with D unclear. V lost 6 bases and J 4 bases, leaving 9 bases between the germline ends. The CDR3 has 12 amino acids. Per germline, CDR1 MDHEN and CDR2 SYDVKM. The CDR3 nucleotides are TGTGCCAGCAGCCTCCCCGTCTATGGCTACACCTTC. Its translation: CASSLPVYGYTF.

This chain connects TRBV19 to TRBJ1-2; D not certain. The CDR3 is 17 amino acids. V lost 4 bases and J lost 8, with 26 bases in between. Germline V gene sequence: CDR1 LNHDA, CDR2 SQIVND (reference sequence). Here the CDR3 DNA reads TGTGCCAGTAGTAGCCCCTGGGTTGGGCTACCCAACCGGGGCTACACCTTC. Translation: CASSSPWVGLPNRGYTF.

The sample holds one count of this clone. This chain connects TRBV9 to TRBJ1-2; 10 bases are shared with TRBD1. Germline V gene sequence: CDR1 SGDLS, CDR2 YYNGEE. J lost 6 bases, V lost 2 bases, and 4 bases had no gene match. The CDR3 loop spans 14 amino acids. CDR3 amino acids: CASSVMTGGNGYTF. CDR3 coding DNA: TGTGCCAGCAGCGTGATGACAGGGGGCAATGGCTACACCTTC.

The rearrangement joins TRBV5-5 to TRBJ1-5, with D unclear. Trimming pared 4 bases from V and 1 base from J, leaving 12 bases between. Germline V gene sequence: CDR1 SGHKS, CDR2 YYEKEE (reference sequence). The CDR3 length is 15 residues. This chain's CDR3 is CASSPGPSSNQPQHF. In DNA form, the CDR3 reads TGTGCCAGCAGCCCCGGGCCAAGCAGCAATCAGCCCCAGCATTTT.

V and J are TRBV12-3 or TRBV12-4 and TRBJ1-1; D perhaps matches TRBD1 (6 bases). The germline V and J ends were trimmed by 5 bases and 11 bases, with 18 bases remaining between them. This CDR3 contains 13 residues. CDR3 sequence (DNA): TGTGCCAGCAGTCCAGACCTCCAGGGGCGGGCTTTCTTT. Protein sequence: CASSPDLQGRAFF.

The chain couples TRBV5-4 to TRBJ2-3, with D possibly TRBD1 on 5 matching bases. The CDR3 has 15 amino acids. The ends were cut back, 1 base at V and 0 bases at J, with 9 bases in the middle. The germline V gene has CDR1 SGHNT and CDR2 YYREEE (reference sequence). This chain's CDR3 is CASSLSGSSTDTQYF. The CDR3 DNA sequence: TGTGCCAGCAGCTTGTCAGGGTCTAGCACAGATACGCAGTATTTT.

This chain links TRBV2 with TRBJ1-1, with D unresolved. Germline CDR1 is SNHLY and CDR2 is FYNNEI. This CDR3 contains 13 residues. The V and J ends lost 8 bases and 0 bases respectively, with 10 bases between them. The chain's CDR3 is CASGRLMNTEAFF. DNA for the CDR3: TGTGCCAGCGGGCGGCTTATGAACACTGAAGCTTTCTTT.

The chain combines TRBV3-1 (or the pseudogene TRBV3-2) with TRBJ1-2; 7 bases match TRBD1. Germline V lookup: CDR1 LGHDT, CDR2 YNNKEL (reference sequence). V lost 1 base, J lost 3 bases, and 14 bases stayed unmatched. This CDR3 has 18 residues. CDR3 coding DNA: TGTGCCAGCAGCCAAGTCCCCGTAGGTCGGACAGGCGACTATGGCTACACCTTC. Translation gives CASSQVPVGRTGDYGYTF.

CDR3 nucleotide sequence: TGTGCCAGCATTCTCGGGACAGGGGTACCCGGGGAGCTGTTTTTT. It yields the protein CASILGTGVPGELFF. This sequence joins TRBV28 and TRBJ2-2, with 10 bases that match TRBD1. Germline V gives CDR1 MDHEN, CDR2 SYDVKM. This CDR3 is built from 15 residues. J was trimmed by 6 bases and V by 7 bases; bases with no gene match: 8.

The chain employs TRBV4-2 and TRBJ1-2; D uncertain. V was cut by 5 bases and J by 8 bases, with 24 bases left in between. Germline values: CDR1 LGHNA, CDR2 YNFKEQ. The CDR3 runs to 16 residues. The CDR3 nucleotides are TGTGCCAGCAGCGCTCCCTTGGTCCGATTCGGAGAAGGCTACACCTTC. Translation: CASSAPLVRFGEGYTF.

The genes are TRBV7-3 and TRBJ2-1, with 7 nucleotides matching TRBD2. The CDR3 consists of 16 residues. The V and J ends lost 1 base and 5 bases, in that order; junction bases with no gene match: 8. Germline assignment: CDR1 SGHTA and CDR2 FQGTGA. Here the CDR3 reads CASSLMWRGGDNEQFF. DNA for the CDR3: TGTGCCAGCAGCTTAATGTGGCGGGGAGGGGACAATGAGCAGTTCTTC. Complete variable domain (other parts from reference TRBV7-3 and TRBJ2-1): GAGVSQTPSNKVTEKGKYVELRCDPISGHTALYWYRQSLGQGPEFLIYFQGTGAADDSGLPNDRFFAVRPEGSVSTLKIQRTERGDSAVYLCASSLMWRGGDNEQFFGPGTRLTVL.

The chain combines TRBV19 with TRBJ1-2; TRBD1 matches at 7 bases. CDR1 and CDR2 from the germline V gene are LNHDA and SQIVND (reference sequence). This CDR3 has 15 residues. V trimming: 8 bases; J trimming: 7 bases; junction bases outside the gene matches: 16. CDR3 sequence (DNA): TGTGCCAGTCACATAGGAGGGGGCGCGCTGGCTGGCTACACCTTC. It is translated as CASHIGGGALAGYTF.

In its sample, this clone was seen once. The chain links TRBV29-1 to TRBJ2-2; tentatively, D is TRBD1 (6 bases). Germline V CDR1 and CDR2: SQVTM, ANQGSEA. Trimming took off 0 bases at V and 5 bases at J, with 19 bases between the two ends. CDR3 length: 17 residues. CDR3 DNA sequence: TGCAGCGTTGAAGAAGGGTTAGGGCAGGGGAGTACCGGGGAGCTGTTTTTT. Amino acids: CSVEEGLGQGSTGELFF.

The chain combines TRBV5-4 with TRBJ1-2; possibly TRBD1 for D (6 bases). V was trimmed by 1 base and J by 5 bases, leaving 9 bases between them. Germline CDR1 is SGHNT and CDR2 is YYREEE (reference sequence). CDR3 length equals 13 residues. The CDR3 coding sequence is TGTGCCAGCAGCTTGACAGGGAGTTATGGCTACACCTTC. Protein product: CASSLTGSYGYTF. Using reference TRBV5-4 and TRBJ1-2 for the parts outside the CDR3, the full variable domain is ETGVTQSPTHLIKTRGQQVTLRCSSQSGHNTVSWYQQALGQGPQFIFQYYREEENGRGNFPPRFSGLQFPNYSSELNVNALELDDSALYLCASSLTGSYGYTFGSGTRLTVV.

The chain uses TRBV6-2 or TRBV6-3 and TRBJ2-7, with D unresolved. The CDR3 contains 12 residues. V lost 6 bases to trimming and J lost 0 bases, with 6 bases between them. The germline V gene encodes CDR1 MNHEY and CDR2 SVGEGT. The CDR3 nucleotides are TGTGCCAGCAGCCACAACTCCTACGAGCAGTACTTC. Encoded protein: CASSHNSYEQYF.

V and J are TRBV29-1 and TRBJ1-2; D unclear. The CDR3 totals 13 residues. V was cut by 5 bases and J by 3 bases, with 13 bases left in between. The germline V gene has CDR1 SQVTM and CDR2 ANQGSEA. DNA of the CDR3: TGCAGCGTTCAAAGTTGGGGTGACTATGGCTACACCTTC. This translates into CSVQSWGDYGYTF.

The V and J genes are TRBV7-2 and TRBJ2-2; TRBD1 agrees at 9 bases. In germline, CDR1 is SGHTA, CDR2 FQGNSA. After removal of 5 bases from V and 2 bases from J, the junction contained 3 bases not matched to a gene. This CDR3 region has 15 residues. The CDR3 is CASSPGQGNTGELFF. The CDR3 DNA follows: TGTGCCAGCAGCCCGGGACAGGGCAACACCGGGGAGCTGTTTTTT.